The 23 T cell receptor beta chains reported below all come from one sample, sequenced in a study of molecular identifiers for immune sequencing clone quantification. TCRdb used MiXCR to reprocess the PCR reads, holding one entry per CDR3 protein. The sample includes under 600,000 distinct CDR3 sequences, about 22% of them seen just once. Input material: naive CD8+ T cells from blood, with Jurkat cell RNA spiked in. The subset denotes: FACS-sorted CD8+CD4-CCR7+CD45RA+ naive T cells. The receptors were gathered from a human donor in good health. Some libraries in this study had Jurkat cell RNA spiked in.

The CDR3 DNA sequence: TGTGCCAGCAGCCCCAGGGAGGGGGTAGCCTACTACGAGCAGTACTTC. Protein product: CASSPREGVAYYEQYF. The chain links TRBV7-9 to TRBJ2-7, with D maybe TRBD2 (7 bases). Germline V gives CDR1 SEHNR, CDR2 FQNEAQ (reference sequence). The CDR3 is 16 residues long. With 5 bases removed from V and 3 bases from J, the gap between germline ends came to 20 bases.

The chain couples TRBV20-1 to TRBJ2-7; D is undetermined. V was shortened by 4 bases and J by 3 bases, with 7 bases between the two germline ends. The CDR3 runs 11 residues. Germline lookup yields CDR1 DFQATT and CDR2 SNEGSKA (reference sequence). The CDR3 sequence: CSAIPVYEQYF. The CDR3 coding sequence is TGCAGTGCTATTCCAGTCTACGAGCAGTACTTC.

This clonotype was seen ten or more times. The chain has TRBV20-1 and TRBJ2-3, with 12 bases identical to TRBD2. In germline, CDR1 is DFQATT, CDR2 SNEGSKA (reference sequence). V was clipped by 6 bases and J by 4 bases; unmatched bases: 8. The CDR3 runs 15 residues. CDR3 DNA sequence: TGCAGTGCCCCTAGCGGGGGGGCCTTTTCAGATACGCAGTATTTT. This sequence encodes CSAPSGGAFSDTQYF.

This clonotype was seen ten or more times. The chain carries TRBV4-3 and TRBJ2-5, with D perhaps TRBD2 (5 bases). Germline V CDR1 and CDR2: LGHNA, YSLEER. This CDR3 contains 14 residues. Between the trimmed V and J ends, which lost 0 bases and 5 bases, there was a span of 10 bases. Written as DNA, the CDR3 is TGCGCCAGCAGCCAAGAGGATAGCGACGAGACCCAGTACTTC. Translating it yields CASSQEDSDETQYF.

This clonotype turned up a few times. The genes are TRBV7-9 and TRBJ2-7; TRBD1 aligns across 7 bases. The germline V gene has CDR1 SEHNR and CDR2 FQNEAQ (reference sequence). V was clipped by 7 bases and J by 3 bases; unmatched bases: 9. The CDR3 contains 14 residues. CDR3 residues: CASTTDRDDYEQYF. The CDR3, as DNA: TGTGCCAGCACCACCGACAGGGACGACTACGAGCAGTACTTC. Based on the CDR3 plus reference TRBV7-9 and TRBJ2-7, the full variable domain is DTGVSQNPRHKITKRGQNVTFRCDPISEHNRLYWYRQTLGQGPEFLTYFQNEAQLEKSRLLSDRFSAERPKGSFSTLEIQRTEQGDSAMYLCASTTDRDDYEQYFGPGTRLTVT.

This chain uses TRBV7-6 with TRBJ1-1, with a weak D call TRBD1 (5 bases). V lost 1 base and J 1 base, leaving 13 bases between the germline ends. CDR3 length: 16 residues. Germline values: CDR1 SGHVS, CDR2 FNYEAQ. CDR3 sequence reads: CASSLGFGTANTEAFF. The CDR3 nucleotides read TGTGCCAGCAGCTTAGGGTTCGGGACCGCGAACACTGAAGCTTTCTTT.

Turning to this clonotype: This may be a read error: a much more frequent sequence differs by one nucleotide. The J gene is TRBJ2-7, the V gene TRBV20-1; weak D call: TRBD1 (6 bases). Germline CDR1 and CDR2: DFQATT and SNEGSKA (reference sequence). CDR3 size: 15 residues. The CDR3 nucleotides read TGCAGTGCTAGGACCGAGGGGACAAGCTCCTACGGGCAGTACTTC. Translation: CSARTEGTSSYGQYF.

V gene TRBV11-3 combines with J gene TRBJ2-7, with a weak D call TRBD1 (5 bases). Germline CDR1 is SGHNT and CDR2 is YENEEA. With 3 bases removed from V and 2 bases from J, the gap between germline ends came to 8 bases. The CDR3 has 13 amino acids. The CDR3 sequence is CASSLTVTYEQYF. In nucleotides, the CDR3 is TGTGCCAGCAGCTTGACAGTTACCTACGAGCAGTACTTC.

This clonotype was picked up a small number of times. The chain carries TRBV29-1 and TRBJ2-7; possible D gene TRBD2, 5 bases. CDR3 length: 13 residues. The V and J ends lost 5 bases and 2 bases respectively, with 13 bases between them. Germline V gene sequence: CDR1 SQVTM, CDR2 ANQGSEA. DNA for the CDR3: TGCAGCGTTTCTACTAGTTCGGCCTACGAGCAGTACTTC. It is translated as CSVSTSSAYEQYF.

The table lists this clonotype with a few counts. The genes are TRBV6-2 or TRBV6-3 and TRBJ1-1; D uncertain. CDR1 MNHEY and CDR2 SVGEGT come from the germline V gene. With 4 bases removed from V and 6 bases from J, the gap between germline ends came to 12 bases. This CDR3 is built from 13 residues. As DNA, the CDR3 is TGTGCCAGCAGTTTCGCGGGTTGGGCTGAAGCTTTCTTT. This translates into CASSFAGWAEAFF.

In regard to this clonotype: Just one base apart from a much larger clone, this may be a read error. The chain carries TRBV11-2 and TRBJ2-5, with TRBD1 matching 7 bases. This CDR3 has 14 amino acids. Germline V CDR1 and CDR2: SGHAT, FQNNGV. Here the CDR3 reads CASSLLGGKETQHF. CDR3 bases: TGTGCCAGCAGCTTATTAGGGGGCAAAGAGACCCAGCACTTC.

In this sample, this clonotype turned up many times. The V and J genes are TRBV5-1 and TRBJ2-7; D may match TRBD1 or TRBD2 (7 bases each). This CDR3 has 14 residues. The germline V gene has CDR1 SGHRS and CDR2 YFSETQ. V gave up 2 bases and J gave up 3 bases, with 12 bases separating them. CDR3 loop: CASSFSRGGYEQYF. DNA for the CDR3: TGCGCCAGCAGCTTTTCCAGGGGGGGCTACGAGCAGTACTTC.

This clonotype was counted between two and nine times. The genes are TRBV7-2 and TRBJ2-7, with D possibly TRBD2 on 5 matching bases. CDR1 is SGHTA and CDR2 is FQGNSA in the germline V gene. Trimming stripped 4 bases from V and 1 base from J, with 8 bases between. This CDR3 is 13 amino acids long. The CDR3 bases are TGTGCCAGCAGCTCCGGGGTGTCCTACGAGCAGTACTTC. Translated: CASSSGVSYEQYF. The variable domain in full, with the rest retrieved from reference TRBV7-2 and TRBJ2-7, is GAGVSQSPSNKVTEKGKDVELRCDPISGHTALYWYRQSLGQGLEFLIYFQGNSAPDKSGLPSDRFSAERTGGSVSTLTIQRTQQEDSAVYLCASSSGVSYEQYFGPGTRLTVT.

This clonotype has just a few counts. Without the conserved terminal phenylalanine or tryptophan, this CDR3 likely stems from a read error. The V and J genes are TRBV5-6 and TRBJ1-1; no reliable D call. This CDR3 contains 15 residues. Germline CDR1 SGHDT, CDR2 YYEEEE. V was shortened by 4 bases and J by 1 base, with 14 bases between the two germline ends. The CDR3 region is CASSPPLNPNTEAFS. The CDR3 DNA follows: TGTGCCAGCAGCCCCCCCCTTAACCCGAACACTGAAGCTTTCTCT.

This clonotype came up many times. The chain employs TRBV6-2 or TRBV6-3 and TRBJ2-6; TRBD1 agrees at 10 bases. The V gene's germline CDR1 is MNHEY and CDR2 SVGEGT. The CDR3 is 14 amino acids. V lost 6 bases to trimming and J lost 13 bases; unmatched junction nucleotides: 9. The CDR3, as DNA: TGTGCCAGCAGCCCCGGGACAGGGGCAAGGGTCCTGACTTTC. The encoded protein is CASSPGTGARVLTF.

Worth noting for this clonotype: Given a much more abundant clone one base away, this may be a read error. The genes are TRBV7-9 and TRBJ1-2; D unclear. This CDR3 is built from 15 residues. CDR1 and CDR2 from the germline V gene are SEHNR and FQNEAQ (reference sequence). The germline V and J ends were trimmed by 5 bases and 3 bases, with 16 bases remaining between them. The CDR3 bases are TGTGCCAGCAGCCCATCCTCGAGCCGACACTATGGCTACACCTTC. It codes for CASSPSSSRHYGYTF.

This clonotype was picked up a small number of times. The rearrangement uses TRBV4-3 and TRBJ2-1; no reliable D call. Trimming removed 0 bases at V and 10 bases at J, with 10 bases between. The CDR3 runs 13 residues. In germline, CDR1 is LGHNA, CDR2 YSLEER. CDR3 residues: CASSQESVGEQFF. The CDR3, as DNA: TGCGCCAGCAGCCAAGAATCGGTCGGCGAGCAGTTCTTC.

The CDR3 bases are TGTGCCAGTAGACTCTCGGGGGGACGGTATTCCGGGGAGCTGTTTTTT. Translating it yields CASRLSGGRYSGELFF. The chain links TRBV19 to TRBJ2-2, with TRBD2 identical over 7 bases. This CDR3 comprises 16 residues. CDR1 is LNHDA and CDR2 is SQIVND in the germline V gene (reference sequence). The V segment lost 6 bases and the J segment 6 bases; nucleotides outside the gene matches: 13.

This chain joins TRBV19 and TRBJ2-7; D is perhaps TRBD1 (6 bases). Germline loops: CDR1 LNHDA, CDR2 SQIVND (reference sequence). The V end was cut by 4 bases, the J end by 4 bases, with 20 bases between. CDR3 length: 16 amino acids. CDR3 bases: TGTGCCAGTAGTACCGCGACCGGGACAAGAAAGTACGAGCAGTACTTC. The encoded protein is CASSTATGTRKYEQYF.

Regarding this clonotype: In this CDR3 the conserved last residue, phenylalanine or tryptophan, is missing, so a read error is likely. This chain connects TRBV19 to TRBJ2-1; tentatively, D is TRBD2 (5 bases). Germline CDR1 and CDR2: LNHDA and SQIVND (reference sequence). V shed 3 bases and J shed 8 bases, with 17 bases lying between them. The CDR3 loop spans 15 amino acids. This chain's CDR3 is CASSIDPGPRDEQFL. As DNA, the CDR3 is TGTGCCAGTAGTATCGATCCGGGCCCGAGGGATGAGCAGTTCCTC.

This clonotype has more than one count but fewer than ten. The chain uses TRBV20-1 and TRBJ2-3; 7 positions match TRBD1. V was clipped by 5 bases and J by 2 bases; unmatched bases: 7. CDR3 length: 14 residues. Germline V gene data show CDR1 as DFQATT and CDR2 as SNEGSKA (reference sequence). The CDR3 DNA reads TGCAGTGCTGACCGGGACAGCTCCACAGATACGCAGTATTTT. Amino acids: CSADRDSSTDTQYF.

A few counts support this clonotype. The gene calls are TRBV19 and TRBJ1-5, with a tentative D call TRBD1 (5 bases). From germline, CDR1 is LNHDA and CDR2 SQIVND (reference sequence). Trimming pared 9 bases from V and 2 bases from J, leaving 20 bases between. The CDR3 length is 16 residues. In DNA, the CDR3 is TGTGCCAGCCCACTGGGGGAGACAGCGGGCAATCAGCCCCAGCATTTT. It translates to CASPLGETAGNQPQHF. Full variable domain (remainder filled in from reference TRBV19 and TRBJ1-5): DGGITQSPKYLFRKEGQNVTLSCEQNLNHDAMYWYRQDPGQGLRLIYYSQIVNDFQKGDIAEGYSVSREKKESFPLTVTSAQKNPTAFYLCASPLGETAGNQPQHFGDGTRLSIL.

The V call is TRBV5-8, the J call TRBJ2-7; possible D gene TRBD1, 6 bases. This CDR3 contains 15 residues. Germline V CDR1 and CDR2: SGHTS, YDEGEE. V lost 1 base and J 2 bases, leaving 13 bases between the germline ends. CDR3: CASSLFVRTAYEQYF. The CDR3 DNA follows: TGTGCCAGCAGCTTGTTTGTTCGGACAGCCTACGAGCAGTACTTC.